These 7 T cell receptor beta chains came from one sample sequenced in a study of cytomegalovirus exposure and HLA in healthy donors. PCR employed 60 Vbeta and 13 Jbeta primers. TCRdb keeps only in-frame clones here, not all; method: immunoSEQ multiplex PCR. The sample shows about 200,000 clones, 82% of them seen only once. The sample was PBMCs. These receptors were collected from a boy between 2 and 10 years old in good health and CMV-seronegative.

This clone was seen only once. The chain employs TRBV27 and TRBJ2-3; D remains unclear. Germline V gene lookup returns CDR1 MNHEY and CDR2 SMNVEV (reference sequence). The CDR3 is 14 amino acids. V was cut by 3 bases and J by 5 bases, with 12 bases left in between. CDR3 nucleotides: TGTGCCAGCAGTTTTTCCCCACCCGGAGATACGCAGTATTTT. Protein: CASSFSPPGDTQYF.

V and J are TRBV11-2 and TRBJ1-6; D uncertain. Deletions cut 5 bases from V and 4 bases from J, with 6 bases between. The germline V gene has CDR1 SGHAT and CDR2 FQNNGV. This CDR3 contains 13 residues. CDR3 sequence: CASSADYNSPLHF. The CDR3 DNA sequence: TGTGCCAGCAGCGCGGATTATAATTCACCCCTCCACTTT.

This CDR3 reads CASSVNYQETQYF. CDR3 bases: TGTGCCAGCAGCGTCAACTACCAAGAGACCCAGTACTTC. The genes are TRBV9 and TRBJ2-5; no definite D call. Per germline, CDR1 SGDLS and CDR2 YYNGEE. Trimming removed 2 bases at V and 0 bases at J, with 5 bases between. The CDR3 has 13 residues.

The genes are TRBV5-4 and TRBJ2-1; 8 positions agree with TRBD1. Trimming removed 3 bases from V and 4 bases from J; junction bases left unmatched: 12. The germline V gene encodes CDR1 SGHNT and CDR2 YYREEE (reference sequence). The CDR3 is 17 residues long. DNA of the CDR3: TGTGCCAGCAGCTCGTACCAGGGGGCCTGGGCATACAATGAGCAGTTCTTC. Amino acid sequence: CASSSYQGAWAYNEQFF.

The V and J genes are TRBV11-2 and TRBJ2-7; 9 nucleotides align to TRBD1. J was trimmed by 5 bases and V by 1 base; bases with no gene match: 6. The CDR3 totals 15 residues. The germline CDR1 and CDR2 sequences are SGHAT and FQNNGV. The CDR3 reads CASSLAGQGVDEQYF. The CDR3 nucleotides are TGTGCCAGCAGCTTAGCGGGACAGGGAGTGGACGAGCAGTACTTC.

The chain recombines TRBV19 with TRBJ1-2; 8 nucleotides align to TRBD1. J was trimmed by 6 bases and V by 3 bases; bases with no gene match: 9. Germline V gene lookup returns CDR1 LNHDA and CDR2 SQIVND (reference sequence). The CDR3 covers 15 residues. The CDR3 DNA reads TGTGCCAGTAGTATGGTGTGGCAGGGGGCTCATGGCTACACCTTC. The encoded protein is CASSMVWQGAHGYTF.

V is TRBV7-9 and J is TRBJ1-1; possibly TRBD1 for D (6 bases). Trimming shortened V by 1 base and J by 0 bases, and 12 bases separated the two germline ends. CDR1 and CDR2 (germline): SEHNR, FQNEAQ (reference sequence). The CDR3 extends over 16 amino acids. The chain's CDR3 is CASSLVRGTLNTEAFF. DNA for the CDR3: TGTGCCAGCAGCTTAGTTAGGGGGACACTGAACACTGAAGCTTTCTTT.